Each of the 27 T cell receptor beta chains below was sequenced from the same sample in a study of T cell responses to AZD1222 COVID-19 vaccine. Method: immunoSEQ multiplex PCR; TCRdb's copy keeps in-frame clones and lacks some. The data hold fewer than 150,000 clones, with roughly 87% observed a single time. Specimen: peripheral blood, collected on day 0 of AZD1222 vaccination. These receptors originate from an adult in good health.

The chain has TRBV7-9 and TRBJ2-7; 8 nucleotides line up with TRBD1. V trimming: 2 bases; J trimming: 0 bases; junction bases outside the gene matches: 12. CDR1 and CDR2 (germline): SEHNR, FQNEAQ (reference sequence). This CDR3 has 18 residues. The CDR3 loop is CASSLLTVGTGGSYEQYF. CDR3 DNA sequence: TGTGCCAGCAGCTTATTAACCGTCGGAACAGGGGGCTCCTACGAGCAGTACTTC.

The chain couples TRBV7-3 to TRBJ2-3; 8 positions match TRBD2. This CDR3 comprises 15 residues. The J segment lost 4 bases and the V segment lost 5 bases, leaving 8 bases of the junction unmatched. CDR1 SGHTA and CDR2 FQGTGA come from the germline V gene. Written as DNA, the CDR3 is TGTGCCAGCAGCCTCCTTACCGGGGGGGCAGATACGCAGTATTTT. This encodes CASSLLTGGADTQYF.

This chain links TRBV19 with TRBJ2-1; D gene uncertain. The CDR3 runs 14 residues. Germline CDR1 and CDR2: LNHDA and SQIVND (reference sequence). V shed 5 bases and J shed 5 bases, with 13 bases lying between them. In nucleotides, the CDR3 is TGTGCCAGTAGTTTTGCCCGCACCCACAATGAGCAGTTCTTC. Translation: CASSFARTHNEQFF.

J is TRBJ2-3 and V is TRBV3-1 (or the pseudogene TRBV3-2), with 8 nucleotides matching TRBD2. Germline trimming cut 3 bases from V and 4 bases from J; bases unmatched to any gene: 12. The germline V gene encodes CDR1 LGHDT and CDR2 YNNKEL (reference sequence). The CDR3 runs to 17 residues. CDR3 sequence reads: CASSQGLGAGEADTQYF. CDR3 nucleotides: TGTGCCAGCAGCCAGGGTCTGGGAGCGGGAGAGGCAGATACGCAGTATTTT.

CDR3 residues: CASSQGLDYEQFF. CDR3 nucleotide sequence: TGCGCCAGCAGCCAAGGGTTAGACTATGAGCAGTTCTTC. This rearrangement joins TRBV4-3 to TRBJ2-1; D is unclear. CDR1 is LGHNA, CDR2 YSLEER, per germline. The V end lost 1 base, the J end lost 8 bases, and 9 bases lay between the germline ends. This CDR3 has 13 amino acids.

The genes are TRBV19 and TRBJ1-3; D is ambiguous. The length of the CDR3 is 14 residues. The germline gives CDR1 LNHDA, CDR2 SQIVND (reference sequence). Trimming left V 4 bases short and J 5 bases short, with 12 bases between. This chain's CDR3 is CASSTAESRNTIYF. The CDR3 DNA reads TGTGCCAGTAGTACGGCGGAATCCCGAAACACCATATATTTT.

In DNA form, the CDR3 reads TGTGCCAGCTCACCCTTGGGACAGGGGGTCACCGAAGCTTTCTTT. This codes for CASSPLGQGVTEAFF. V and J are TRBV18 and TRBJ1-1; 11 bases fit TRBD1. Germline CDR1 reads KGHSH; CDR2 reads LQKENI. The length of the CDR3 is 15 residues. Unmatched junction bases numbered 8, after V lost 3 bases and J lost 8 bases.

This chain links TRBV1 with TRBJ2-5; the table names TRBD2, a call not compared with the DNA. TRBV1 is termed a pseudogene. The CDR3 is made up of 13 amino acids. Here the CDR3 reads CTSSPGLKETQYF. CDR3 nucleotide sequence: TGCACCAGCAGCCCGGGACTAAAAGAGACCCAGTACTTC.

This chain connects TRBV29-1 to TRBJ1-4; D is unresolved. The V and J ends lost 7 bases and 6 bases respectively, with 18 bases between them. The length of the CDR3 is 14 residues. The V gene's germline CDR1 is SQVTM and CDR2 ANQGSEA. The CDR3 region has the DNA TGCAGCGGCGCAAACACGGGCGGGGATGAAAAACTGTTTTTT. This encodes CSGANTGGDEKLFF.

The chain joins TRBV19 to TRBJ1-6; possible D gene TRBD1, 5 bases. This CDR3 has 15 amino acids. The germline V gene has CDR1 LNHDA and CDR2 SQIVND (reference sequence). V was clipped by 0 bases and J by 13 bases, with 16 bases between them. The CDR3 DNA follows: TGTGCCAGTAGTATAGAAGTGGGGGGAGTGGATCCCCTCCACTTT. It translates to CASSIEVGGVDPLHF.

V gene TRBV6-5 combines with J gene TRBJ1-4, with 7 bases lining up with TRBD1. Germline V gives CDR1 MNHEY, CDR2 SVGAGI. This CDR3 is built from 15 residues. Germline trimming cut 5 bases from V and 2 bases from J; bases unmatched to any gene: 5. The chain's CDR3 is CASSSEGATNEKLFF. DNA of the CDR3: TGTGCCAGCAGTAGTGAGGGGGCGACTAATGAAAAACTGTTTTTT.

The CDR3 here is CASSGGGQPSYEQYF. The CDR3 nucleotides are TGCGCCAGCAGCGGGGGGGGACAGCCCTCCTACGAGCAGTACTTC. This chain connects TRBV5-1 to TRBJ2-7; D possibly uses TRBD1 or TRBD2 (7 bases each). Trimming removed 4 bases at V and 0 bases at J, with 14 bases between. This CDR3 contains 15 residues. Germline CDR1 reads SGHRS; CDR2 reads YFSETQ.

V gene TRBV9 combines with J gene TRBJ2-5; 7 bases agree with TRBD1. This CDR3 spans 14 amino acids. Looked up from germline, CDR1 is SGDLS and CDR2 is YYNGEE. V lost 3 bases, J lost 5 bases, and 7 bases stayed unmatched. CDR3 loop: CASSAQGTWETQYF. CDR3 sequence (DNA): TGTGCCAGCAGCGCACAGGGGACGTGGGAGACCCAGTACTTC. The entire variable domain, with the rest obtained from reference TRBV9 and TRBJ2-5, is as follows: DSGVTQTPKHLITATGQRVTLRCSPRSGDLSVYWYQQSLDQGLQFLIQYYNGEERAKGNILERFSAQQFPDLHSELNLSSLELGDSALYFCASSAQGTWETQYFGPGTRLLVL.

This clone was counted a single time. V gene TRBV9 combines with J gene TRBJ1-4, with 8 bases matching TRBD1. The germline CDR1 and CDR2 sequences are SGDLS and YYNGEE. The CDR3 loop spans 14 amino acids. V was clipped by 4 bases and J by 10 bases; unmatched bases: 9. The CDR3 sequence is CASSPGQGKAKLFF. The DNA for the CDR3 is TGTGCCAGCAGCCCCGGACAGGGAAAGGCAAAACTGTTTTTT.

V usage is TRBV6-6 and J usage is TRBJ2-5; 8 nucleotides line up with TRBD2. This CDR3 spans 15 amino acids. Germline CDR1 MNHNY, CDR2 SVGAGI (reference sequence). Germline trimming cut 7 bases from V and 0 bases from J; bases unmatched to any gene: 7. The DNA for the CDR3 is TGTGCCAGCATCAAAATAGCGGGGAACCAAGAGACCCAGTACTTC. Its translation is CASIKIAGNQETQYF.

This rearrangement joins TRBV11-1 to TRBJ2-5, with D possibly matching TRBD1 (6 bases). The CDR3 spans 13 residues. CDR1 and CDR2 (germline): SGHAT, FQDESV (reference sequence). Trimming stripped 8 bases from V and 1 base from J, with 11 bases between. Written as DNA, the CDR3 is TGTGCCAGCTCTAGGGGGTCCCAAGAGACCCAGTACTTC. This sequence encodes CASSRGSQETQYF. Based on the CDR3 plus reference TRBV11-1 and TRBJ2-5, the full variable domain is EAEVAQSPRYKITEKSQAVAFWCDPISGHATLYWYRQILGQGPELLVQFQDESVVDDSQLPKDRFSAERLKGVDSTLKIQPAELGDSAMYLCASSRGSQETQYFGPGTRLLVL.

This chain joins TRBV25-1 and TRBJ2-7, with 7 positions matching TRBD2. This CDR3 comprises 16 residues. Trimming took 3 bases from V and 2 from J; bases not matched to a gene: 10. Germline V gene sequence: CDR1 MGHDK, CDR2 SYGVNS. CDR3 region: CASSEENGGIPYEQYF. In DNA, the CDR3 is TGTGCCAGCAGTGAGGAGAACGGGGGGATACCCTACGAGCAGTACTTC.

This clone was observed a single time. The chain has TRBV11-2 and TRBJ1-5; tentative D call: TRBD1 (5 bases). The germline gives CDR1 SGHAT, CDR2 FQNNGV. With 1 base removed from V and 3 bases from J, the gap between germline ends came to 13 bases. The CDR3 runs to 16 residues. The CDR3 DNA reads as TGTGCCAGCAGCTTAGTAGCAGGGTTCAACAATCAGCCCCAGCATTTT. As protein: CASSLVAGFNNQPQHF.

This clone has only a few counts. The V call is TRBV6-1, the J call TRBJ1-2; 11 nucleotides align to TRBD1. Germline CDR1 and CDR2: MNHNS and SASEGT. Trimming removed 0 bases from V and 4 bases from J; junction bases left unmatched: 4. This CDR3 spans 16 amino acids. The CDR3 nucleotides are TGTGCCAGCAGTGAAGCAGACGGGACAGGGGGCTATGGCTACACCTTC. Its protein is CASSEADGTGGYGYTF.

This chain connects TRBV7-3 to TRBJ1-1; D remains unclear. Germline V gene data show CDR1 as SGHTA and CDR2 as FQGTGA. This CDR3 comprises 14 residues. Trimming removed 3 bases at V and 1 base at J, with 9 bases between. CDR3 sequence: CASSFGPANTEAFF. CDR3 bases: TGTGCCAGCAGCTTCGGGCCAGCGAACACTGAAGCTTTCTTT.

The gene calls are TRBV15 and TRBJ1-2; 8 bases agree with TRBD1. The CDR3 is 14 amino acids. Trimming took 0 bases from V and 8 from J; bases not matched to a gene: 5. In germline, CDR1 is LNHNV, CDR2 YYDKDF (reference sequence). The CDR3 DNA follows: TGTGCCACCAGCAGAGATACAGGGGGTGGAGGCTACACCTTC. Amino acids: CATSRDTGGGGYTF.

The genes are TRBV6-5 and TRBJ2-3; D uncertain. This CDR3 is 14 amino acids long. The V end lost 3 bases, the J end lost 6 bases, and 13 bases lay between the germline ends. Germline CDR1 reads MNHEY; CDR2 reads SVGAGI. The CDR3 protein is CASSYSGMGDTQYF. DNA for the CDR3: TGTGCCAGCAGTTATAGTGGAATGGGGGATACGCAGTATTTT.

The chain recombines TRBV4-1 with TRBJ1-3; D perhaps matches TRBD1 (5 bases). The germline CDR1 and CDR2 sequences are MGHRA and YSYEKL. The V end lost 5 bases, the J end lost 0 bases, and 17 bases lay between the germline ends. The length of the CDR3 is 17 residues. The CDR3 loop reads CASSKGTADFSGNTIYF. The CDR3 nucleotides read TGCGCCAGCAGCAAGGGGACGGCGGATTTCTCTGGAAACACCATATATTTT.

This rearrangement joins TRBV11-3 to TRBJ2-7; a weak D match, TRBD2 (7 bases). The germline CDR1 and CDR2 sequences are SGHNT and YENEEA. This CDR3 region has 18 residues. Trimming left V 5 bases short and J 1 base short, with 24 bases between. The CDR3 nucleotides read TGTGCCAGCAGCCTCGTACGAGGGGGGGCGCTTGTATCCTACGAGCAGTACTTC. It codes for CASSLVRGGALVSYEQYF.

The V call is TRBV30, the J call TRBJ1-2, with 8 bases lining up with TRBD1. CDR3 length equals 12 residues. Germline CDR1 and CDR2: GTSNPN and SVGIG (reference sequence). After removal of 5 bases from V and 6 bases from J, the junction contained 5 bases not matched to a gene. The CDR3 region has the DNA TGTGCCTGGGAGGACAGGGAAGATGGCTACACCTTC. It codes for CAWEDREDGYTF. The full variable domain, its missing parts supplied by reference TRBV30 and TRBJ1-2, is SQTIHQWPATLVQPVGSPLSLECTVEGTSNPNLYWYRQAAGRGLQLLFYSVGIGQISSEVPQNLSASRPQDRQFILSSKKLLLSDSGFYLCAWEDREDGYTFGSGTRLTVV.

This clone was observed a few times. The genes are TRBV12-5 and TRBJ2-7; D is possibly TRBD1 (6 bases). In germline, CDR1 is LGHNT, CDR2 FRNRAP. Trimming stripped 2 bases from V and 2 bases from J, with 13 bases between. The CDR3 contains 15 residues. CDR3 region: CASGLNRAATYEQYF. The CDR3 nucleotides are TGTGCTAGTGGTTTGAACAGGGCGGCCACCTACGAGCAGTACTTC.

V usage is TRBV13 and J usage is TRBJ1-2; 8 bases map to TRBD1. With V trimmed by 4 bases and J by 10 bases, 5 bases remained unmatched. Germline values: CDR1 PRHDT, CDR2 FYEKMQ (reference sequence). This CDR3 is 12 amino acids long. CDR3 DNA sequence: TGTGCCAGCAGCTCTGGACAGGGAGCCTACACCTTC. It translates to CASSSGQGAYTF.